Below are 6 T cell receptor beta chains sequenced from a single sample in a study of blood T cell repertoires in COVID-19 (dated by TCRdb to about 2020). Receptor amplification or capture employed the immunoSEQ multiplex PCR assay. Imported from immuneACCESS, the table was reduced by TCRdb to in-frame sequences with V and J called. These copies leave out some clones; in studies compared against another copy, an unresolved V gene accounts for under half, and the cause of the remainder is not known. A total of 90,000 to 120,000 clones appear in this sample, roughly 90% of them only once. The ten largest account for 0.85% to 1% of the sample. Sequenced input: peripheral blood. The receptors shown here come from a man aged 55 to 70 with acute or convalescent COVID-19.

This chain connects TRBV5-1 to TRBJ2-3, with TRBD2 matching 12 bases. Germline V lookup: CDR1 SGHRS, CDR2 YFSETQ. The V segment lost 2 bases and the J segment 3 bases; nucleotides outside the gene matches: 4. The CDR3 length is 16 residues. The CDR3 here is CASSLRTSGITDTQYF. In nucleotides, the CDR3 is TGCGCCAGCAGCTTAAGGACTAGCGGGATAACAGATACGCAGTATTTT.

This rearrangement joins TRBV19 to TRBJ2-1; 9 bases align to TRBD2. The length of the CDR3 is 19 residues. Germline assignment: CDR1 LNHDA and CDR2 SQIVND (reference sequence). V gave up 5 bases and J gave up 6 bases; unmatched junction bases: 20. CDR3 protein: CASSPSGTSNLGGINEQFF. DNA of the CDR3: TGTGCCAGTAGTCCTTCCGGGACTAGCAACCTAGGAGGGATCAATGAGCAGTTCTTC.

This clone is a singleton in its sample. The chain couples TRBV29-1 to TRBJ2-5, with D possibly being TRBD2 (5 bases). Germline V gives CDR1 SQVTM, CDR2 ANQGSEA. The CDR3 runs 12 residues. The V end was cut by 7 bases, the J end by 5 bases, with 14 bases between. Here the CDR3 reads CSATGPGETQYF. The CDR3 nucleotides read TGCAGCGCTACCGGGCCGGGGGAGACCCAGTACTTC.

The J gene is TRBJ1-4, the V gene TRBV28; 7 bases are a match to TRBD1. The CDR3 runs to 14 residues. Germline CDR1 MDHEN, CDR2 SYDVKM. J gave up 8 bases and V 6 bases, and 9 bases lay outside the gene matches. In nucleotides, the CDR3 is TGTGCCAGCAGCCCAGGGGGGACAATCGAAAAACTGTTTTTT. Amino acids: CASSPGGTIEKLFF.

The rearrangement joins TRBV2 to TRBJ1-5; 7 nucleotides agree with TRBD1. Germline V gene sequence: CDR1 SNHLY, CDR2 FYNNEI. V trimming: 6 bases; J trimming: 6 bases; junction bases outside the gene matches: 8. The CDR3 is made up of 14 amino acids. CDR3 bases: TGTGCCAGCAGACCACAGGGGTTGGGTCAGCCCCAGCATTTT. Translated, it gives CASRPQGLGQPQHF.

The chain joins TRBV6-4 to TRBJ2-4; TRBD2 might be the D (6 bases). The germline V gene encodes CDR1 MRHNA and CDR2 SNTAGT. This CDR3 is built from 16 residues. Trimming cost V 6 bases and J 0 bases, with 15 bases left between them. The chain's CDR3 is CASSTGTSLAKNIQYF. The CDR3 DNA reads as TGTGCCAGCAGCACCGGGACTTCTTTAGCCAAAAACATTCAGTACTTC.